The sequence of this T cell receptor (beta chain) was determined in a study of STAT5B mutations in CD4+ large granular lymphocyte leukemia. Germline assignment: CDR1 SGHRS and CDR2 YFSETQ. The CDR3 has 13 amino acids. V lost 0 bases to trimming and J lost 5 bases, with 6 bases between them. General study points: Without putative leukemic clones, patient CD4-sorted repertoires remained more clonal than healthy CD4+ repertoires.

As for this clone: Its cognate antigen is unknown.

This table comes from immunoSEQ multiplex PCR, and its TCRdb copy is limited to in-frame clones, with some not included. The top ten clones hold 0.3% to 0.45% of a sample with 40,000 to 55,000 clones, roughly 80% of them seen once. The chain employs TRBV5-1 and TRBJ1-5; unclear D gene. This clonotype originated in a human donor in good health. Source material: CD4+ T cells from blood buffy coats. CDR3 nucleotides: TGCGCCAGCAGCTTGGGTTCTGATCAGCCCCAGCATTTT. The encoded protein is CASSLGSDQPQHF.